The 21 T cell receptor beta chains below come from one sample, sequenced in a study of shared clonotypes between healthy human individuals. Data came from immunoSEQ multiplex PCR; TCRdb stores just in-frame clones and leaves some out. Among more than 900,000 clones listed, around 82% were seen once. Material for sequencing was memory CD4+ T cells from PBMCs. The subset was: CD45RA-negative fraction. These receptors were obtained from a man between 18 and 29 years old in good health. Some clones in this sample may be carry-over from other donors' samples.

A few counts support this clone. CDR3 loop: CASSPGGVRGRTEAFF. The DNA for the CDR3 is TGTGCCAGCAGCCCCGGTGGGGTCAGGGGAAGGACTGAAGCTTTCTTT. The chain employs TRBV11-3 and TRBJ1-1; TRBD1 might be the D (6 bases). Germline CDR1 SGHNT, CDR2 YENEEA. CDR3 length: 16 residues. Between the trimmed V and J ends, which lost 5 bases and 5 bases, there was a span of 21 bases.

The chain is built from TRBV5-6 and TRBJ1-2; possible D gene TRBD1, 5 bases. Germline V gives CDR1 SGHDT, CDR2 YYEEEE. V lost 7 bases and J 5 bases, leaving 18 bases between the germline ends. This CDR3 is built from 14 residues. The CDR3 DNA is TGTGCCAGCTCTCCGCAAGGGGAAAGGTATGGCTACACCTTC. Translating it yields CASSPQGERYGYTF.

This clone was observed a few times. The DNA of the CDR3 is TGCGCCAGCAGGGTGGGCCCCTACGAGCAGTACTTC. This gives the protein CASRVGPYEQYF. The V and J genes are TRBV5-1 and TRBJ2-7; D gene ambiguous. V lost 5 bases and J 2 bases, leaving 8 bases between the germline ends. In germline, CDR1 is SGHRS, CDR2 YFSETQ. The CDR3 covers 12 residues.

This clone was observed a single time. The chain has TRBV5-6 and TRBJ1-1, with 8 bases fitting TRBD1. The J segment lost 7 bases and the V segment lost 0 bases, leaving 5 bases of the junction unmatched. This CDR3 region has 14 residues. The germline V gene has CDR1 SGHDT and CDR2 YYEEEE. The CDR3 region is CASSLEQGAGEAFF. The CDR3 DNA reads TGTGCCAGCAGCTTGGAGCAGGGGGCTGGTGAAGCTTTCTTT.

The V and J genes are TRBV5-1 and TRBJ1-5; 7 bases match TRBD1. V lost 4 bases to trimming and J lost 4 bases; unmatched junction nucleotides: 8. There are 15 residues in the CDR3. Germline lookup yields CDR1 SGHRS and CDR2 YFSETQ. The CDR3 spells CASSLGTEGNQPQHF. CDR3 sequence (DNA): TGCGCCAGCAGCCTGGGGACAGAAGGGAATCAGCCCCAGCATTTT.

A single count supports this clone. The gene calls are TRBV18 and TRBJ2-3; 9 bases fit TRBD2. The CDR3 contains 15 residues. V lost 6 bases and J lost 3; bases outside the gene matches: 7. Germline V lookup: CDR1 KGHSH, CDR2 LQKENI. DNA of the CDR3: TGTGCCAGCTCCACCGTAGCGGGAGTTACAGATACGCAGTATTTT. This gives the protein CASSTVAGVTDTQYF.

J is TRBJ1-1 and V is TRBV10-1; D ambiguous. CDR1 and CDR2 from the germline V gene are WNHNN and SYGVQD (reference sequence). Trimming took 4 bases from V and 5 from J, leaving 11 bases between them. The CDR3 has 13 residues. CDR3: CASSGASGTEAFF. The CDR3 DNA is TGCGCCAGCAGTGGGGCCTCGGGGACTGAAGCTTTCTTT.

The chain recombines TRBV18 with TRBJ2-1; 10 bases map to TRBD1. J was trimmed by 8 bases and V by 2 bases; bases with no gene match: 9. Germline V gene data show CDR1 as KGHSH and CDR2 as LQKENI. This CDR3 has 16 amino acids. CDR3 residues: CASSPTQGQGRDEQFF. CDR3 nucleotides: TGTGCCAGCTCACCAACGCAGGGACAGGGGCGGGATGAGCAGTTCTTC.

The chain joins TRBV19 to TRBJ2-7; 7 bases are a match to TRBD1. Per germline, CDR1 LNHDA and CDR2 SQIVND (reference sequence). CDR3 size: 15 residues. V dropped 4 bases and J dropped 5; count of bases not matched to a gene: 11. DNA of the CDR3: TGTGCCAGTAGTACCTCCGACAGGGCAGCCCACGAGCAGTACTTC. This gives the protein CASSTSDRAAHEQYF.

CDR3 amino acids: CASSLYPGESYEQYF. DNA of the CDR3: TGTGCCAGCAGCTTATATCCGGGGGAGTCCTACGAGCAGTACTTC. The J gene is TRBJ2-7, the V gene TRBV11-2, with TRBD2 as a possible D gene (6 bases). Trimming pared 2 bases from V and 1 base from J, leaving 12 bases between. CDR3 length: 15 amino acids. Germline CDR1 and CDR2: SGHAT and FQNNGV.

This clone was recorded many times. Distinct nucleotide sequences in the sample also encode this CDR3. The J gene is TRBJ2-3, the V gene TRBV29-1; a possible D gene is TRBD2 (6 bases). Looked up from germline, CDR1 is SQVTM and CDR2 is ANQGSEA. The CDR3 extends over 13 amino acids. Trimming left V 4 bases short and J 2 bases short, with 10 bases between. The CDR3 spells CSVVASDTDTQYF. The CDR3 DNA is TGCAGCGTTGTTGCTAGCGACACAGATACGCAGTATTTT.

V gene TRBV11-3 combines with J gene TRBJ2-2, with 15 bases identical to TRBD2. This CDR3 region has 16 residues. Trimming cost V 4 bases and J 6 bases; bases outside gene matches: 3. Germline V gene data show CDR1 as SGHNT and CDR2 as YENEEA. CDR3 residues: CASSSGLAGGPGELFF. CDR3 coding DNA: TGTGCCAGCAGCTCGGGACTAGCGGGAGGCCCCGGGGAGCTGTTTTTT.

The CDR3 here is CASSPGGYTEAFF. The CDR3 nucleotides read TGTGCCAGCAGCCCCGGGGGTTACACTGAAGCTTTCTTT. The chain links TRBV28 to TRBJ1-1, with D possibly TRBD1 on 5 matching bases. The germline V gene encodes CDR1 MDHEN and CDR2 SYDVKM. The ends were cut back, 6 bases at V and 3 bases at J, with 11 bases in the middle. The CDR3 totals 13 residues.

The genes are TRBV5-1 and TRBJ2-2, with 11 bases fitting TRBD2. The CDR3 totals 16 residues. Germline V gene data show CDR1 as SGHRS and CDR2 as YFSETQ. Trimming at V came to 5 bases and at J to 4 bases, leaving 7 bases not matched to a gene. CDR3 amino acids: CASRGSGTSGTGELFF. DNA for the CDR3: TGCGCCAGCAGAGGATCCGGGACTAGCGGCACCGGGGAGCTGTTTTTT.

The chain carries TRBV18 and TRBJ2-2; 8 bases map to TRBD1. Germline V CDR1 and CDR2: KGHSH, LQKENI. CDR3 length: 15 amino acids. The J segment lost 6 bases and the V segment lost 2 bases, leaving 5 bases of the junction unmatched. This CDR3 reads CASSPTTGDAGELFF. CDR3 coding DNA: TGTGCCAGCTCACCAACGACAGGGGATGCCGGGGAGCTGTTTTTT.

This rearrangement joins TRBV7-2 to TRBJ2-7; D may be TRBD1 (6 bases). V was trimmed by 1 base and J by 3 bases, leaving 10 bases between them. Per germline, CDR1 SGHTA and CDR2 FQGNSA. The CDR3 has 14 amino acids. CDR3 sequence reads: CASSLGAGVYEQYF. The CDR3 DNA sequence: TGTGCCAGCAGCTTAGGCGCAGGGGTCTACGAGCAGTACTTC.

This rearrangement joins TRBV15 to TRBJ1-1; D call uncertain. The V gene lost 3 bases and the J gene lost 5 bases, with 16 bases spanning the gap. CDR1 is LNHNV, CDR2 YYDKDF, per germline (reference sequence). This CDR3 has 15 residues. The CDR3 coding sequence is TGTGCCACCAGCAGCGCCCCCGGCAGTTGGACTGAAGCTTTCTTT. Amino acids: CATSSAPGSWTEAFF. Variable domain in full (rest from reference TRBV15 and TRBJ1-1): DAMVIQNPRYQVTQFGKPVTLSCSQTLNHNVMYWYQQKSSQAPKLLFHYYDKDFNNEADTPDNFQSRRPNTSFCFLDIRSPGLGDTAMYLCATSSAPGSWTEAFFGQGTRLTVV.

The V call is TRBV5-6, the J call TRBJ2-3; no clear D. The CDR3 length is 12 residues. In germline, CDR1 is SGHDT, CDR2 YYEEEE. Trimming took 1 base from V and 4 from J, leaving 4 bases between them. The CDR3 DNA reads TGTGCCAGCAGCTTGTCAGCAGATACGCAGTATTTT. Translated: CASSLSADTQYF.

Of note for this clone: This sample includes further DNA sequences coding for the same CDR3. This chain joins TRBV28 and TRBJ1-5; D remains unclear. Germline-derived CDR1 and CDR2 are MDHEN and SYDVKM. With 0 bases removed from V and 4 bases from J, the gap between germline ends came to 7 bases. The length of the CDR3 is 14 residues. CDR3 sequence (DNA): TGTGCCAGCAGTTTATGGGCCGGTAATCAGCCCCAGCATTTT. Amino acids: CASSLWAGNQPQHF.

The chain uses TRBV29-1 and TRBJ1-2; maybe TRBD1 (6 bases). Looked up from germline, CDR1 is SQVTM and CDR2 is ANQGSEA. The CDR3 runs 14 residues. V was clipped by 7 bases and J by 4 bases, with 19 bases between them. The CDR3 DNA sequence: TGCAGCGCTGGGGACCGGGGGGCGATCTATGGCTACACCTTC. Protein sequence: CSAGDRGAIYGYTF. The whole variable domain, remainder taken from reference TRBV29-1 and TRBJ1-2, is SAVISQKPSRDICQRGTSLTIQCQVDSQVTMMFWYRQQPGQSLTLIATANQGSEATYESGFVIDKFPISRPNLTFSTLTVSNMSPEDSSIYLCSAGDRGAIYGYTFGSGTRLTVV.

The gene calls are TRBV7-3 and TRBJ2-1; D possibly corresponds to TRBD1 (6 bases). Trimming left V 1 base short and J 8 bases short, with 12 bases between. This CDR3 has 14 residues. Germline loops: CDR1 SGHTA, CDR2 FQGTGA. For the CDR3, the DNA is TGTGCCAGCAGCTTAAGTCCAGGGGACGATGAGCAGTTCTTC. It specifies CASSLSPGDDEQFF.